The rows below give T cell receptor beta chains drawn from one sample of a study of blood T cell repertoires in COVID-19. Using immunoSEQ multiplex PCR, the repertoire was profiled, and TCRdb retains in-frame clones only, with some absent. The sample holds over 200,000 clones, around 81% seen once. Sequenced input: peripheral blood. These receptors all come from a man aged 50-59 years with active or convalescent COVID-19. Both conserved end residues are part of each CDR3. A D gene is named only where the DNA matches it firmly. Only part of the rows carry a size: once, few, many, or a class if the clone is expanded.

D,V,size,J,DNA,CDR3
TRBD1,TRBV12-3/TRBV12-4,NA,TRBJ1-2,TGTGCCAGCACCCCGGGACAGGGTATCGGCTACACCTTC,CASTPGQGIGYTF
NA,TRBV6-5,NA,TRBJ2-1,TGTGCCAGCAACGAATGGCTAGCGCTCTACAATGAGCAGTTCTTC,CASNEWLALYNEQFF
NA,TRBV7-2,once,TRBJ1-1,TGTGCCAGCAGCTCAACAGGGCTGACTGAAGCTTTCTTT,CASSSTGLTEAFF
TRBD2,TRBV2,NA,TRBJ2-3,TGTGCCAGCAGTGAAGCGAGGGGTCTAGCGGGGGTTACGCAGTATTTT,CASSEARGLAGVTQYF
TRBD2,TRBV5-6,NA,TRBJ2-7,TGTGCCAGCAGCTTACGCGGGGGGGCCGGTTACGAGCAGTACTTC,CASSLRGGAGYEQYF
NA,TRBV13,NA,TRBJ1-5,TGTGCCAGCAGCTTACGGGGGTATCAGCCCCAGCATTTT,CASSLRGYQPQHF
NA,TRBV6-4,NA,TRBJ1-2,TGTGCCAGCAGTGAGGGGCCCGCTAACTATGGCTACACCTTC,CASSEGPANYGYTF
NA,TRBV20-1,NA,TRBJ1-2,TGCAGTGCTAGTATCGCGGGAGGGACACGCCACTATGGCTACACCTTC,CSASIAGGTRHYGYTF
NA,TRBV2,NA,TRBJ1-2,TGTGCCAGCAGTGAGAGTCCACAGATCTCCTATGGCTACACCTTC,CASSESPQISYGYTF
NA,TRBV18,NA,TRBJ2-5,TGTGCCAGCTCTCCCTCGCGGCTTGAAGAGACCCAGTACTTC,CASSPSRLEETQYF
NA,TRBV5-6,few,TRBJ2-7,TGTGCCAGCAGCCTCCCGAACCAGGACAGACCACTCTACGAGCAGTACTTC,CASSLPNQDRPLYEQYF
TRBD2,TRBV19,NA,TRBJ2-3,TGTGCCAGTAGTATAGCCGCGCGAAGCGGGGGGGCATTAGATACGCAGTATTTT,CASSIAARSGGALDTQYF
NA,TRBV14,few,TRBJ1-1,TGTGCCAGCAGCCTGACTAGTAGCGGGAACACTGAAGCTTTCTTT,CASSLTSSGNTEAFF
NA,TRBV18,NA,TRBJ2-2,TGTGCCAGCTCACCACTTCCGGCGGCGAACACCGGGGAGCTGTTTTTT,CASSPLPAANTGELFF
NA,TRBV6-5,NA,TRBJ1-3,TGTGCCAGCAGGGACTTGAGCTCTGGAAACACCATATATTTT,CASRDLSSGNTIYF
TRBD1,TRBV14,NA,TRBJ2-1,TGTGCCAGCAGCCACGAATACAGGGGGATTGAGCAGTTCTTC,CASSHEYRGIEQFF
TRBD2,TRBV4-2,NA,TRBJ2-1,TGTGCCAGCAGCCGCCGGACTAGCGGGGGGGCACATGAGCAGTTCTTC,CASSRRTSGGAHEQFF
NA,TRBV15,few,TRBJ2-3,TGTGCCACCAGCAGAGCCCTAAGTGGGGCGGATACGCAGTATTTT,CATSRALSGADTQYF
TRBD1,TRBV6-1,NA,TRBJ2-7,TGTGCCAGCAGTGAAGCGACGTCAGGGGGCCACGAGCAGTACTTC,CASSEATSGGHEQYF
NA,TRBV5-1,NA,TRBJ1-1,TGCGCCAGCAGCTTGGCAAGGGACACTAGGAACACTGAAGCTTTCTTT,CASSLARDTRNTEAFF
TRBD2,TRBV6-2/TRBV6-3,NA,TRBJ2-5,TGTGCCAGCAGTTACTCTAGCGGGGGGGCTGGGACCCAGTACTTC,CASSYSSGGAGTQYF
NA,TRBV28,NA,TRBJ1-2,TGTGCCAGCAGCGGGGGGGGCTCCGTTGGCTACACCTTC,CASSGGGSVGYTF
NA,TRBV4-1,NA,TRBJ1-4,TGCGCCAGCAGCCAGTTGGGCGAAAAACTGTTTTTT,CASSQLGEKLFF
NA,TRBV2,once,TRBJ2-2,TGTGCCAGTAGTAAAAACGTCGGACAGGGAGGGACCGGGGAGCTGTTTTTT,CASSKNVGQGGTGELFF
TRBD1,TRBV27,once,TRBJ2-7,TGTGCCTGCCGGGACAGGGGGCGACACGAGCAGTACTTC,CACRDRGRHEQYF
NA,TRBV25-1,NA,TRBJ2-3,TGTGCCAGCAGTGATCCCAGCGTTAGCACAGATACGCAGTATTTT,CASSDPSVSTDTQYF
NA,TRBV6-2/TRBV6-3,NA,TRBJ1-5,TGTGCCAGCAGTTCCATGGGACAAAGCAATCAGCCCCAGCATTTT,CASSSMGQSNQPQHF
NA,TRBV19,NA,TRBJ2-7,TGTGCCAGTAGTGAGGGTGGACGGATTCACGTCTACGAGCAGTACTTC,CASSEGGRIHVYEQYF
NA,TRBV7-6,NA,TRBJ2-5,TGTGCCAGCAGCTTAGACAGGGCTAAAGGGGAGACCCAGTACTTC,CASSLDRAKGETQYF
NA,TRBV23-1,once,TRBJ2-7,TGCGCCAGCAGTCCCCAGGGGAAGGCCTACGAGCAGTACTTC,CASSPQGKAYEQYF
NA,TRBV4-2,NA,TRBJ2-7,TGTGCCAGCAGCCAAGGGGGCAGGGCCTACGAGCAGTACTTC,CASSQGGRAYEQYF
TRBD1,TRBV4-1,NA,TRBJ2-7,TGCGCCAGCAGCCCAAGCGGGGGCGGGACAGGGGGTAGCGAGCAGTACTTC,CASSPSGGGTGGSEQYF
TRBD2,TRBV19,NA,TRBJ2-1,TGTGCCAGTAGCCTACGACTAGCGGGGGGCCACTACAATGAGCAGTTCTTC,CASSLRLAGGHYNEQFF
TRBD1,TRBV5-1,NA,TRBJ1-1,TGCGCCAGCAGCATCCCCCGACAGGGGCTCACTGAAGCTTTCTTT,CASSIPRQGLTEAFF
TRBD1,TRBV12-3/TRBV12-4,NA,TRBJ1-1,TGTGCCAGCAGAACCACAGGGGACACTGAAGCTTTCTTT,CASRTTGDTEAFF
NA,TRBV29-1,NA,TRBJ2-1,TGCAGCGTTGTTAAGGGAGTTGCCTACAATGAGCAGTTCTTC,CSVVKGVAYNEQFF
NA,TRBV7-8,NA,TRBJ1-2,TGTGCCAGCAGCTTACGGCGGGGCTATGGCTACACCTTC,CASSLRRGYGYTF
NA,TRBV6-1,NA,TRBJ2-7,TGTGCCAGCAGTGACGATACAGGGTGGCCCTCCTACGAGCAGTACTTC,CASSDDTGWPSYEQYF
NA,TRBV28,NA,TRBJ1-1,TGTGCCAGCAGTTCTCTTGGGGGCCCGAACACTGAAGCTTTCTTT,CASSSLGGPNTEAFF
TRBD2,TRBV5-1,NA,TRBJ2-1,TGCGCCAGCAGCATACTAGCGGAGGACTACAATGAGCAGTTCTTC,CASSILAEDYNEQFF
NA,TRBV14,NA,TRBJ2-7,TGTGCCAGCAGTCTCAGGGTAGGCGAGCAGTACTTC,CASSLRVGEQYF
NA,TRBV5-1,NA,TRBJ2-7,TGCGCCAGCAGCCGAGGTGAGGAAATCTCCTACGAGCAGTACTTC,CASSRGEEISYEQYF
NA,TRBV27,NA,TRBJ1-5,TGTGCCAGCAGCCTACGGGGTTTGGGTAATCAGCCCCAGCATTTT,CASSLRGLGNQPQHF
NA,TRBV7-6,once,TRBJ2-1,TGTGCCAGCGGCAGGGGTTTTCAGAGTGAGCAGTTCTTC,CASGRGFQSEQFF
TRBD2,TRBV2,once,TRBJ2-1,TGTGCCAGCAGTGTTGGTGGCGGGGGGGCCGCTGGTGAGCAGTTCTTC,CASSVGGGGAAGEQFF
NA,TRBV11-2,once,TRBJ2-2,TGTGCCAGCAGCTTTTCCCTGGGGGAGCTGTTTTTT,CASSFSLGELFF
NA,TRBV9,NA,TRBJ2-5,TGTGCCAGCAGCGTATCTCTCCAAGAGACCCAGTACTTC,CASSVSLQETQYF
NA,TRBV5-4,NA,TRBJ1-2,TGTGCCAGCAGCTTGGGGGCGGGGGACAAAAAGGACTATGGCTACACCTTC,CASSLGAGDKKDYGYTF
NA,TRBV30,NA,TRBJ2-3,TGTGCCTGGAGTGTACAGGCAGATACGCAGTATTTT,CAWSVQADTQYF
NA,TRBV5-1,NA,TRBJ1-3,TGCGCCAGCAGCTTGGAATCGGGATCAGGAAACACCATATATTTT,CASSLESGSGNTIYF
TRBD2,TRBV6-1,NA,TRBJ2-7,TGTGCCAGCAGTGAGAATAGCGGGGGGTTCCCGGTCTACGAGCAGTACTTC,CASSENSGGFPVYEQYF
NA,TRBV12-3/TRBV12-4,NA,TRBJ2-7,TGTGCCAGCAGTATAGGGGCCAATTACGAGCAGTACTTC,CASSIGANYEQYF
TRBD1,TRBV5-1,NA,TRBJ1-6,TGCGCCAGCAGCTTGGGACAGGGTAGGCTGGCCCTCCACTTT,CASSLGQGRLALHF
NA,TRBV6-2/TRBV6-3,NA,TRBJ1-2,TGTGCCAGCAGTCATGGCACAGGCGGCTACACCTTC,CASSHGTGGYTF
NA,TRBV29-1,NA,TRBJ1-4,TGCAGCGTTGGCGGCTTTAATGAAAAACTGTTTTTT,CSVGGFNEKLFF
TRBD1,TRBV18,NA,TRBJ2-1,TGTGCCAGCTCGCGACCAGTCGGGACAGGGGGTCTAGAATACTACAATGAGCAGTTCTTC,CASSRPVGTGGLEYYNEQFF
TRBD1,TRBV30,NA,TRBJ1-6,TGTGCCTGGGAACAGGGGGCGAATTCACCCCTCCACTTT,CAWEQGANSPLHF
TRBD1,TRBV29-1,NA,TRBJ1-1,TGCAGCGTGACGACAGGGCGAGGCACTGAAGCTTTCTTT,CSVTTGRGTEAFF
NA,TRBV6-2/TRBV6-3,once,TRBJ2-2,TGTGCCAGCAGCCAGACTCGGAACACCGGGGAGCTGTTTTTT,CASSQTRNTGELFF